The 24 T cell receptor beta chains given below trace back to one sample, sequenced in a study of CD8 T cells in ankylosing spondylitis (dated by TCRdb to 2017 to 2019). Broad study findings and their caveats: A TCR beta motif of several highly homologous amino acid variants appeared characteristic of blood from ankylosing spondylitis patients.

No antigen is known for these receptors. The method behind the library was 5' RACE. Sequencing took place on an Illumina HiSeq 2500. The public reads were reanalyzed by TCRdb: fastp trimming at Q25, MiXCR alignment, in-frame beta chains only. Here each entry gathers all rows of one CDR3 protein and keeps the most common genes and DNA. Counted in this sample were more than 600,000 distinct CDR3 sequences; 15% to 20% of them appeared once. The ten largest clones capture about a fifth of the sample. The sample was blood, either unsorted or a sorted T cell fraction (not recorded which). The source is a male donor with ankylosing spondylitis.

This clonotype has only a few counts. CDR3 nucleotides: TGTGCCAGCAGCCAAGTCGAGGTTTCCACCGGGGAGCTGTTTTTT. Translation gives CASSQVEVSTGELFF. The V call is TRBV3-1, the J call TRBJ2-2; D is ambiguous. Trimming took 1 base from V and 4 from J, leaving 10 bases between them. Per germline, CDR1 LGHDT and CDR2 YNNKEL (reference sequence). This CDR3 contains 15 residues.

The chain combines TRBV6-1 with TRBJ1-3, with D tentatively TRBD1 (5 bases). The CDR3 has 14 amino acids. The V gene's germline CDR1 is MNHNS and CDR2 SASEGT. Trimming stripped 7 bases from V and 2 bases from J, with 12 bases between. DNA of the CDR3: TGTGCCAGCAACCAGGTGGGGGCTGGAAACACCATATATTTT. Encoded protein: CASNQVGAGNTIYF.

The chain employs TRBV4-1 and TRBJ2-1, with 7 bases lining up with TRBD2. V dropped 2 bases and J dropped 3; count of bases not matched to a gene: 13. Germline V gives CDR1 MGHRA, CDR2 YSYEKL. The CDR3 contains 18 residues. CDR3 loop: CASSQYGTTESVYNEQFF. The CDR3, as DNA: TGCGCCAGCAGCCAATATGGGACTACTGAGTCCGTCTACAATGAGCAGTTCTTC.

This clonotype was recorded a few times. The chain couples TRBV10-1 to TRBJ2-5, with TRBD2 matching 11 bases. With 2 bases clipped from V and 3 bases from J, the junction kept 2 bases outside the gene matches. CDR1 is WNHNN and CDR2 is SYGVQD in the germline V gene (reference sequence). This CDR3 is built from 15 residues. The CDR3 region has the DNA TGCGCCAGCAGTGAGGGGACTAGCGGTAAAGAGACCCAGTACTTC. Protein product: CASSEGTSGKETQYF.

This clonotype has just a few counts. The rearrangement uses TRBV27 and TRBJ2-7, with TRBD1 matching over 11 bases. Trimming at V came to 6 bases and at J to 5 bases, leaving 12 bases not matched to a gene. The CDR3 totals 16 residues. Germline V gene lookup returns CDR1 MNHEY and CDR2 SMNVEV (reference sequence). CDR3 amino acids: CASRHLLGQGVDEQYF. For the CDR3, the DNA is TGTGCCAGCAGGCACCTACTGGGACAGGGGGTGGACGAGCAGTACTTC.

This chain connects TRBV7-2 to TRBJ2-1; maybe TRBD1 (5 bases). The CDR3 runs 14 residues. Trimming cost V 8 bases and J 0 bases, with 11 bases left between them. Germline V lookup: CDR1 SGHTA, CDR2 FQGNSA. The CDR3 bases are TGTGCCAGCGGAACAGGTAGCTCCTACAATGAGCAGTTCTTC. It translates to CASGTGSSYNEQFF. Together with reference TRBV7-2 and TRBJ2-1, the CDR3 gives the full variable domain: GAGVSQSPSNKVTEKGKDVELRCDPISGHTALYWYRQSLGQGLEFLIYFQGNSAPDKSGLPSDRFSAERTGGSVSTLTIQRTQQEDSAVYLCASGTGSSYNEQFFGPGTRLTVL.

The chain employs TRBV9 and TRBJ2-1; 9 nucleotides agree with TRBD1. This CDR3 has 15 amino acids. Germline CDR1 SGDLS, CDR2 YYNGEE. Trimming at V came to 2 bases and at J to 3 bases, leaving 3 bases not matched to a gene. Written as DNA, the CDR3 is TGTGCCAGCAGCGTGGGACAGGGCGTCTACAATGAGCAGTTCTTC. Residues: CASSVGQGVYNEQFF.

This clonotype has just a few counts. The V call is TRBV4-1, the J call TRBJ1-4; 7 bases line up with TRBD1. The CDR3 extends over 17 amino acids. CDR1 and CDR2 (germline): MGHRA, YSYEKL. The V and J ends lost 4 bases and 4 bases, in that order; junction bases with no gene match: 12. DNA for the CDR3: TGCGCCAGCAGCCCACGAAAGGCGACAGGGTTTAATGAAAAACTGTTTTTT. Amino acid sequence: CASSPRKATGFNEKLFF.

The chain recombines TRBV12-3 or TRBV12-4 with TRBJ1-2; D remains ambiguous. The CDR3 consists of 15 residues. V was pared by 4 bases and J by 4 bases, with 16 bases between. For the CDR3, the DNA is TGTGCCAGCAGTTCACCCTCTGGGATAGTCTATGGCTACACCTTC. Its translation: CASSSPSGIVYGYTF.

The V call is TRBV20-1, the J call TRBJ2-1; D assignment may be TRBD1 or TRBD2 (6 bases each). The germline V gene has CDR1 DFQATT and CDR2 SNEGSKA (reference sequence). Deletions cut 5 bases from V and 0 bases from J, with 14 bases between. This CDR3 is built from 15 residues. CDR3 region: CSAGQGGGSYNEQFF. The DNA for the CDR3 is TGCAGTGCTGGGCAAGGGGGAGGCTCCTACAATGAGCAGTTCTTC.

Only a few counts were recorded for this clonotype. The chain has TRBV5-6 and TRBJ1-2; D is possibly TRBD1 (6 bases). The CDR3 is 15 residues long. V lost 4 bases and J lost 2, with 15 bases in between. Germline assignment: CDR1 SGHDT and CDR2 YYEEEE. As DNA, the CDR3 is TGTGCCAGCAGCCCCGACACAGGGATAAACTATGGCTACACCTTC. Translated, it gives CASSPDTGINYGYTF. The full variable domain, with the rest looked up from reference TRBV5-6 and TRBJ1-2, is DAGVTQSPTHLIKTRGQQVTLRCSPKSGHDTVSWYQQALGQGPQFIFQYYEEEERQRGNFPDRFSGHQFPNYSSELNVNALLLGDSALYLCASSPDTGINYGYTFGSGTRLTVV.

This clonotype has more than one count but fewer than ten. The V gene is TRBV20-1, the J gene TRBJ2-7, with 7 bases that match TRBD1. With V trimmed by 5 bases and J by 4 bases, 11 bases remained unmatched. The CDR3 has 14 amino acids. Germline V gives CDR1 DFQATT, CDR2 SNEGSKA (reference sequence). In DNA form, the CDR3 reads TGCAGTGCTTATTCGGACAGGATGGGATACGAGCAGTACTTC. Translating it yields CSAYSDRMGYEQYF.

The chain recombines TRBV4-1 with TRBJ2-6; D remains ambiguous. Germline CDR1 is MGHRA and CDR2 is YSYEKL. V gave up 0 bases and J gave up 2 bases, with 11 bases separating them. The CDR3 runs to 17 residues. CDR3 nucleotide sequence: TGCGCCAGCAGCCAAGAGGGGTCGGTAACTGGGGCCAACGTCCTGACTTTC. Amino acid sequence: CASSQEGSVTGANVLTF.

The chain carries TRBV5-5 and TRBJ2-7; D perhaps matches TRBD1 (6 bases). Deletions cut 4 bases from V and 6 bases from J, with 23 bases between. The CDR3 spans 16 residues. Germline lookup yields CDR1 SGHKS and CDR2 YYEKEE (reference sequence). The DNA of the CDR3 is TGTGCCAGCAGCATTAACAGGGATCGAGTTCTACGCGAGCAGTACTTC. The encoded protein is CASSINRDRVLREQYF.

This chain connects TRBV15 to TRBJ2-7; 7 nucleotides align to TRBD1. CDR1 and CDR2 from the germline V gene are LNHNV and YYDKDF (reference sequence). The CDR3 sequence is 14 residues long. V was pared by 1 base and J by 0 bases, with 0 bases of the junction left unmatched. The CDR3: CATSRAGGSYEQYF. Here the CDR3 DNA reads TGTGCCACCAGCAGAGCAGGGGGCTCCTACGAGCAGTACTTC.

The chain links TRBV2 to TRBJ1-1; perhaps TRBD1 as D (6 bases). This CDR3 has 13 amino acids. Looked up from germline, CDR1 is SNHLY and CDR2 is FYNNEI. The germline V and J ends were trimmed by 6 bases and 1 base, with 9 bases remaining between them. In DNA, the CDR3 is TGTGCCAGCAGGGGGGCCGGGAACACTGAAGCTTTCTTT. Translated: CASRGAGNTEAFF. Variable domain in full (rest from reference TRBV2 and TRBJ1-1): EPEVTQTPSHQVTQMGQEVILRCVPISNHLYFYWYRQILGQKVEFLVSFYNNEISEKSEIFDDQFSVERPDGSNFTLKIRSTKLEDSAMYFCASRGAGNTEAFFGQGTRLTVV.

In DNA form, the CDR3 reads TGCAGCGTTGTTAGCGCCACGAACACTGAAGCTTTCTTT. It specifies CSVVSATNTEAFF. This sequence joins TRBV29-1 and TRBJ1-1; D ambiguous. This CDR3 region has 13 residues. Germline V gives CDR1 SQVTM, CDR2 ANQGSEA. V shed 4 bases and J shed 1 base, with 10 bases lying between them. The complete variable domain, with remaining parts taken from reference TRBV29-1 and TRBJ1-1, reads SAVISQKPSRDICQRGTSLTIQCQVDSQVTMMFWYRQQPGQSLTLIATANQGSEATYESGFVIDKFPISRPNLTFSTLTVSNMSPEDSSIYLCSVVSATNTEAFFGQGTRLTVV.

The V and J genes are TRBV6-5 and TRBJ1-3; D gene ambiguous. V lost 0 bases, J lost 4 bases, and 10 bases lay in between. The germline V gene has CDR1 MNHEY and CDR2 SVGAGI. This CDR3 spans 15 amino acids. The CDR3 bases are TGTGCCAGCAGTTACTCGATCGCAATCGGAAACACCATATATTTT. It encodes CASSYSIAIGNTIYF.

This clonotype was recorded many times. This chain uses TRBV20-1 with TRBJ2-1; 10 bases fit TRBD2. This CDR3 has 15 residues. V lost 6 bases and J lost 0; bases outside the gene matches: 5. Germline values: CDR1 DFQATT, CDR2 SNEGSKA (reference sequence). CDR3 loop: CSALAGVSSYNEQFF. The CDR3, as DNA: TGCAGTGCGCTAGCGGGGGTCAGCTCCTACAATGAGCAGTTCTTC.

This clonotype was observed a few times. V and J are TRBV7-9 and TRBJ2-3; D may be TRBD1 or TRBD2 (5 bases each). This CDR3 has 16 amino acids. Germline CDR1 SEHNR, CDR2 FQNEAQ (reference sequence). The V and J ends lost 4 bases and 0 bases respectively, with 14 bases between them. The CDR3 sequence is CASSWGTTLSTDTQYF. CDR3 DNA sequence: TGTGCCAGCAGCTGGGGGACCACTCTTAGCACAGATACGCAGTATTTT.

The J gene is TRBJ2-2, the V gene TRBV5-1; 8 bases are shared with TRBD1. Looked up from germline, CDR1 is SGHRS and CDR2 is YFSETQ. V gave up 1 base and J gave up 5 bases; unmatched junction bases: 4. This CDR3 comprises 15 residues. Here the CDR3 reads CASSLQGAETGELFF. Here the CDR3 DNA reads TGCGCCAGCAGCTTGCAGGGGGCCGAAACCGGGGAGCTGTTTTTT.

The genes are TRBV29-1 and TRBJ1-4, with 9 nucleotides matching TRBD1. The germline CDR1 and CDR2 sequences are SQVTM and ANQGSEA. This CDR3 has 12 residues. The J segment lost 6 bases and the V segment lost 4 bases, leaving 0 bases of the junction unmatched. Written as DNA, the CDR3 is TGCAGCGTTGGACAGGGGGATGAAAAACTGTTTTTT. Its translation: CSVGQGDEKLFF.

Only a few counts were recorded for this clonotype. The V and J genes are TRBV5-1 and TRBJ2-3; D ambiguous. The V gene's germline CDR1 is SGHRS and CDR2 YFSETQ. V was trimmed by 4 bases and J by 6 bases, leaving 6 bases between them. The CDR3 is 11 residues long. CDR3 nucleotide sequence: TGCGCCAGCAGCCGCCAGGATACGCAGTATTTT. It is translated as CASSRQDTQYF.

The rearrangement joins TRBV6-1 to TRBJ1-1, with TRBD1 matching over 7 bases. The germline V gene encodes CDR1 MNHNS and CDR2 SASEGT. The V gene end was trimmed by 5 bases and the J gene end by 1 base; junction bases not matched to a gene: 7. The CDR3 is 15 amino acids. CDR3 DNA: TGTGCCAGCAGTCCAGCGGGACAGCAGAACACTGAAGCTTTCTTT. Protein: CASSPAGQQNTEAFF.